This T cell receptor beta chain comes out of a study of CD8 T cells in Susac syndrome. Sequencing targeted TCR beta in blood CD8+ and CD4+ T cells. Matching for age and sex applied to the controls, who were healthy donors. Both CD4+ and CD8+ T cells were negatively isolated, and TEMRA cells underwent FACS enrichment. RNA was extracted with the RNeasy kit, and a quantity of roughly 0.45 to 1 ug was reverse transcribed using random hexamers. Amplification of TCR beta CDR3 across 54 Vbeta and 13 Jbeta was performed with immunoSEQ multiplex PCR. TCRdb independently ran MiXCR on the immunoSEQ multiplex PCR reads; one entry per CDR3 protein. This sample carries roughly 190,000 distinct CDR3 sequences, over 85% of them seen once, and the ten largest clones take 0.1%. This clonotype has just a few counts. Looked up from germline, CDR1 is MNHEY and CDR2 is SVGEGT. The CDR3 runs 11 residues. V shed 7 bases and J shed 2 bases, with 5 bases lying between them.

The source of this sequence is a human donor in good health. The gene calls are TRBV6-2 or TRBV6-3 and TRBJ2-5; D is undetermined. Material for sequencing was CD4+ T cells from PBMCs. CDR3 sequence (DNA): TGTGCCAGCACCTCACAAGAGACCCAGTACTTC. It encodes CASTSQETQYF.